The TCR beta chain described here comes from a study of T cell responses to AZD1222 COVID-19 vaccine. This table comes from immunoSEQ multiplex PCR, and its TCRdb copy is limited to in-frame clones, with some not included. The sample includes roughly 120,000 clones, 88% of them seen just once. Note on this clone: Its antigen is undetermined.

Study-wide points: It should be noted that donors were predominantly white British and more often female, and clonal diversity was possibly underestimated.

J gave up 4 bases and V 4 bases, and 12 bases lay outside the gene matches. This CDR3 has 16 amino acids. CDR1 and CDR2 (germline): LGHNA, YNFKEQ. This specimen was peripheral blood, taken on day 0 of AZD1222 vaccination. V gene TRBV4-2 combines with J gene TRBJ2-7; TRBD2 agrees at 8 bases. This clonotype originated in an adult in good health. CDR3 DNA: TGTGCCAGCAGCCGCCCAGCGGGAGCCGGCGGTTACGAGCAGTACTTC. Translation gives CASSRPAGAGGYEQYF.